These 13 T cell receptor beta chains were all obtained from the same sample, sequenced in a study of shared clonotypes between healthy human individuals. Sequenced by immunoSEQ multiplex PCR; TCRdb stores in-frame clones only, minus some. This table holds some 1.5 million clones, 95% to 97% found once. The sequencing sample was made of naive CD4+ T cells sorted from blood. Stated subset: CD45RA+ positively selected. The receptors were gathered from a man in his thirties or forties in good health.

The chain employs TRBV19 and TRBJ2-1; 8 nucleotides match TRBD2. The germline gives CDR1 LNHDA, CDR2 SQIVND (reference sequence). This CDR3 spans 19 amino acids. J was trimmed by 0 bases and V by 5 bases; bases with no gene match: 15. The CDR3 region is CASSVLAEPGGLSYNEQFF. The CDR3 coding sequence is TGTGCCAGTAGTGTACTAGCGGAACCCGGGGGACTCTCCTACAATGAGCAGTTCTTC.

V and J are TRBV7-9 and TRBJ2-7; TRBD2 matches 7 bases. The CDR3 totals 14 residues. With 2 bases clipped from V and 2 bases from J, the junction kept 3 bases outside the gene matches. CDR1 is SEHNR and CDR2 is FQNEAQ in the germline V gene (reference sequence). The CDR3 protein is CASSLSGLAYEQYF. The CDR3 DNA reads as TGTGCCAGCAGCTTATCCGGACTAGCCTACGAGCAGTACTTC. The variable domain in full, with the rest retrieved from reference TRBV7-9 and TRBJ2-7, is DTGVSQNPRHKITKRGQNVTFRCDPISEHNRLYWYRQTLGQGPEFLTYFQNEAQLEKSRLLSDRFSAERPKGSFSTLEIQRTEQGDSAMYLCASSLSGLAYEQYFGPGTRLTVT.

The chain carries TRBV7-2 and TRBJ2-2, with 10 bases matching TRBD2. Germline lookup yields CDR1 SGHTA and CDR2 FQGNSA. J gave up 7 bases and V 5 bases, and 7 bases lay outside the gene matches. The CDR3 has 15 amino acids. In nucleotides, the CDR3 is TGTGCCAGCAGCCCAGCGGGAGGGCCTTACGGGGAGCTGTTTTTT. Translating gives CASSPAGGPYGELFF.

V and J are TRBV10-3 and TRBJ2-5; tentatively, D is TRBD1 (5 bases). The CDR3 runs 13 residues. Germline CDR1 and CDR2: ENHRY and SYGVKD. Trimming left V 4 bases short and J 4 bases short, with 10 bases between. The CDR3 here is CAISGGGRETQYF. The CDR3 bases are TGTGCCATCAGTGGGGGCGGTAGAGAGACCCAGTACTTC.

The CDR3 nucleotides read TGCGCCAGCAGCCAAGATAGGGGGCGAGTCAAAAACATTCAGTACTTC. It yields the protein CASSQDRGRVKNIQYF. The chain is built from TRBV4-1 and TRBJ2-4, with 7 bases lining up with TRBD1. Germline V gene sequence: CDR1 MGHRA, CDR2 YSYEKL. V was pared by 0 bases and J by 3 bases, with 5 bases of the junction left unmatched. The CDR3 is made up of 16 amino acids.

The V call is TRBV7-3, the J call TRBJ2-1, with a weak D call TRBD1 (5 bases). Per germline, CDR1 SGHTA and CDR2 FQGTGA. There are 15 residues in the CDR3. The V end was cut by 2 bases, the J end by 0 bases, with 8 bases between. The chain's CDR3 is CASSLGTGSYNEQFF. DNA of the CDR3: TGTGCCAGCAGCTTAGGTACAGGCTCCTACAATGAGCAGTTCTTC.

This chain joins TRBV9 and TRBJ2-1; 7 nucleotides line up with TRBD2. Per the germline V gene, CDR1 is SGDLS and CDR2 is YYNGEE. V shed 1 base and J 6 bases; nucleotides not matched to a gene: 10. This CDR3 has 16 amino acids. The CDR3 region has the DNA TGTGCCAGCAGCGTAACAGTTACCTCGGGAGGCAATGAGCAGTTCTTC. It is translated as CASSVTVTSGGNEQFF.

Concerning this clone itself: The sample contains more than one DNA sequence encoding this CDR3. J is TRBJ2-7 and V is TRBV6-1, with D unresolved. V was pared by 4 bases and J by 1 base, with 8 bases between. CDR3 length equals 13 residues. The germline V gene encodes CDR1 MNHNS and CDR2 SASEGT. The CDR3 region has the DNA TGTGCCAGCAGTGCCGGTGGGTCCTACGAGCAGTACTTC. Its protein is CASSAGGSYEQYF.

J is TRBJ1-3 and V is TRBV2; 12 bases match TRBD1. The CDR3 extends over 18 amino acids. Germline trimming cut 11 bases from V and 3 bases from J; bases unmatched to any gene: 17. The germline gives CDR1 SNHLY, CDR2 FYNNEI. The CDR3 protein is CARQHKFGDRGHGNTIYF. The CDR3 DNA reads as TGTGCCCGACAGCACAAATTCGGGGACAGGGGGCATGGAAACACCATATATTTT.

The chain is built from TRBV9 and TRBJ2-2; weak D call: TRBD2 (6 bases). Germline CDR1 and CDR2: SGDLS and YYNGEE. The CDR3 extends over 15 amino acids. Trimming pared 2 bases from V and 3 bases from J, leaving 11 bases between. CDR3 sequence: CASSVEAGHTGELFF. For the CDR3, the DNA is TGTGCCAGCAGCGTTGAGGCGGGACACACCGGGGAGCTGTTTTTT.

The chain joins TRBV6-5 to TRBJ2-1; 10 bases are shared with TRBD2. Trimming cost V 5 bases and J 6 bases; bases outside gene matches: 7. From germline, CDR1 is MNHEY and CDR2 SVGAGI. CDR3 length: 15 residues. CDR3 sequence (DNA): TGTGCCAGCAGTCCCCGGCTAGCGGGAGTCAATGAGCAGTTCTTC. It translates to CASSPRLAGVNEQFF.

The V call is TRBV5-4, the J call TRBJ1-1; D is unresolved. This CDR3 is built from 14 residues. Trimming pared 5 bases from V and 1 base from J, leaving 12 bases between. The germline V gene encodes CDR1 SGHNT and CDR2 YYREEE (reference sequence). Here the CDR3 reads CASSFPDGNTEAFF. DNA for the CDR3: TGTGCCAGCAGTTTCCCTGACGGGAACACTGAAGCTTTCTTT.

The chain uses TRBV23-1 and TRBJ2-7; D call uncertain. TRBV23-1 is sorted into the ORF group, with uncertain function. V was cut by 4 bases and J by 4 bases, with 11 bases left in between. This CDR3 spans 13 amino acids. Written as DNA, the CDR3 is TGCGCCAGCAGTCTCGCCCGTACGTACGAGCAGTACTTC. The encoded protein is CASSLARTYEQYF.